This T cell receptor (beta chain) was recorded in a study of blood T cell repertoires in COVID-19. Trimming cost V 3 bases and J 6 bases, with 8 bases left between them. The germline CDR1 and CDR2 sequences are SEHNR and FQNEAQ (reference sequence). The CDR3 consists of 12 residues. Sequencing was performed with immunoSEQ multiplex PCR; in TCRdb, only in-frame clones are kept and a portion is missing. The data contain approximately 320,000 clones, 90% of them seen just once; the ten biggest clones take up 2% to 3%. The chain is built from TRBV7-9 and TRBJ1-1, with D perhaps TRBD1 (6 bases). This TCR derives from a man aged 55 to 70 who had recovered from COVID-19. Input material: PBMCs or T cells enriched from blood (not recorded which). The CDR3 region is CASSFKGAEAFF. Written as DNA, the CDR3 is TGTGCCAGCAGCTTTAAGGGGGCTGAAGCTTTCTTT.